The clone carrying this T cell receptor beta chain was detected only a few times. The CDR3 runs to 14 residues. V shed 0 bases and J shed 7 bases, with 10 bases lying between them. Germline-derived CDR1 and CDR2 are SGHNT and YYREEE (reference sequence). This specimen belongs to a study of cytomegalovirus exposure and HLA in healthy donors. Amplification used 60 Vbeta primers and 13 Jbeta primers. The repertoire was sequenced with immunoSEQ multiplex PCR; TCRdb's copy has only in-frame clones and lacks some. The sample lists tens of thousands of clones, 65% to 80% seen once, with roughly 2.5% in the top ten.

Sequencing used PBMCs. The chain couples TRBV5-4 to TRBJ1-4; D remains ambiguous. This TCR was sampled from a man aged 25 to 45 in good health and CMV-seronegative. The CDR3 sequence: CASSLGLDGEKLFF. CDR3 coding DNA: TGTGCCAGCAGCTTGGGCCTAGACGGTGAAAAACTGTTTTTT.